This TCR beta chain was captured in a study of blood T cell repertoires in COVID-19 (TCRdb year 2020). General notes on the study: Samples from collaborators originated in the United States, Italy and Spain and spanned both the acute and convalescent phases of COVID-19. The prospective study material was composed of cDNA or gDNA derived from T cells, B-cell-depleted T cells, or PBMCs. Deeply sampled blood TCRbeta repertoires from subjects exposed to, actively infected with, or recovered from COVID-19 were included in the dataset. A freely available public database, intended as a resource for researchers studying the immune response to SARS-CoV-2, is where the repertoires were released. The samples were drawn from the first 160 participants of the ongoing ImmuneRACE study and from about 1,200 subjects provided by 6 global collaborators. The sample metadata nearly always contained a de-identified subject ID, COVID-19 status, age in years and sex. Where available, HLA class I and class II types were taken from metadata supplied by the sample provider and were not determined by assay-based typing.

V lost 2 bases and J lost 2 bases, and the count of bases not matched to a germline gene is 1. The CDR3 numbers 14 residues from cysteine through phenylalanine. The retained sequence is limited to the CDR3, 42 bases, with the frame set at the first base. From a lookup of the germline V gene (reference sequence), CDR1 and CDR2 are MNHNY and SVGAGI. As for this clone: What antigen it recognizes has not been identified. Base qualities are not recorded, but no much larger clone differs from it by a single base.

Overall results and qualifications from the work: The amount of clinical and demographic metadata varied by source and participant and was provided uncurated.

TCRbeta CDR3 regions were amplified from genomic DNA using the immunoSEQ Assay, a bias-controlled multiplex PCR. Per the original workflow: Within the assay, amplification of reference gene primers was used to estimate how many nucleated cells each sample contained. To quantify the absolute abundance of each unique TCRbeta CDR3 rearrangement, sequence reads were collapsed and filtered. For each sample, productive Simpson clonality was calculated as the square root of Simpson's diversity index across productive rearrangements. TCRdb's version of the immuneACCESS table is confined to in-frame rearrangements and falls short of the full clone set. An unresolved V gene accounts for under half of the shortfall where checked; the remainder is of unknown origin. Clone size and V and J calls were adopted from that table, with D and trimming inferred from the DNA. The sample includes 250,000 to 300,000 clones, with around 85% observed a single time. The ten most abundant clones make up approximately 12% of the sample.

One collaborating source in Seattle enrolled patients during active infection and followed them longitudinally through the course of disease. Collaborating institutions collected whole blood in K2EDTA tubes following their own protocols. Collaborator samples were shipped for TCRbeta analysis as frozen whole blood, isolated PBMCs, or DNA extracted from either sample type. The chain is encoded by TRBV6-6 joined to TRBJ2-5; 8 bases in the junction line up with TRBD2. The TCR originated in a woman in her 30s with COVID-19, enrolled during active disease. The material sequenced was peripheral blood. Here is the DNA: TGTGCCAGCAGTTACCGGGGGGGACAAGAGACCCAGTACTTC. Its product reads: CASSYRGGQETQYF.